The 17 T cell receptor beta chains given below trace back to one sample, sequenced in a study of T cell responses to AZD1222 COVID-19 vaccine. Method: immunoSEQ multiplex PCR; TCRdb's copy keeps in-frame clones and lacks some. The table has around 70,000 clones, 85% to 90% seen once. This specimen consisted of peripheral blood, obtained on day 0 of AZD1222 vaccination. These receptors originate from an adult in good health.

The V call is TRBV7-9, the J call TRBJ1-5; the D is unclear. The CDR3 is made up of 19 amino acids. CDR1 and CDR2 (germline): SEHNR, FQNEAQ (reference sequence). Trimming removed 4 bases at V and 2 bases at J, with 24 bases between. The CDR3 DNA sequence: TGTGCCAGCAGCTCGGGGAACCGAGGAGGAGGGTCGGGCAATCAGCCCCAGCATTTT. It specifies CASSSGNRGGGSGNQPQHF.

The chain employs TRBV5-1 and TRBJ2-1, with 14 nucleotides matching TRBD2. Per the germline V gene, CDR1 is SGHRS and CDR2 is YFSETQ. The length of the CDR3 is 20 residues. Trimming removed 5 bases from V and 6 bases from J; junction bases left unmatched: 19. The CDR3 bases are TGCGCCAGCAGGTGGCCCGGGACTAGCGGGAGACGGGATGGTTTCAATGAGCAGTTCTTC. This sequence encodes CASRWPGTSGRRDGFNEQFF.

This chain connects TRBV28 to TRBJ2-7, with D maybe TRBD1 (5 bases). The CDR3 runs 11 residues. Germline V CDR1 and CDR2: MDHEN, SYDVKM. The V gene lost 5 bases and the J gene lost 3 bases, with 5 bases spanning the gap. CDR3 in DNA: TGTGCCAGCAGTGACAGCTACGAGCAGTACTTC. It yields the protein CASSDSYEQYF.

The V call is TRBV19, the J call TRBJ1-1; D is ambiguous. Germline V CDR1 and CDR2: LNHDA, SQIVND (reference sequence). V gave up 5 bases and J gave up 10 bases, with 14 bases separating them. This CDR3 region has 12 residues. The DNA of the CDR3 is TGTGCCAGTAGTCCCCGCGGGGAGCTAGCTTTCTTT. Amino acids: CASSPRGELAFF.

The V call is TRBV24-1, the J call TRBJ2-1; 10 positions agree with TRBD1. In germline, CDR1 is KGHDR, CDR2 SFDVKD. This CDR3 region has 17 residues. Trimming at V came to 4 bases and at J to 2 bases, leaving 7 bases not matched to a gene. The CDR3 DNA reads TGTGCCACCAGTGACACCCGGACAGGGGGACCCTACAATGAGCAGTTCTTC. As protein: CATSDTRTGGPYNEQFF.

The genes are TRBV3-1 (or the pseudogene TRBV3-2) and TRBJ1-2; D not certain. The length of the CDR3 is 12 residues. Deletions cut 1 base from V and 8 bases from J, with 8 bases between. CDR1 and CDR2 from the germline V gene are LGHDT and YNNKEL (reference sequence). The CDR3 reads CASSQGILGYTF. CDR3 nucleotide sequence: TGTGCCAGCAGCCAAGGGATTCTCGGCTACACCTTC.

This rearrangement joins TRBV7-8 to TRBJ1-4; D is ambiguous. The CDR3 extends over 13 amino acids. Per the germline V gene, CDR1 is SGHVS and CDR2 is FQNEAQ. Trimming removed 2 bases at V and 8 bases at J, with 9 bases between. CDR3 sequence reads: CASSLLYGEKLFF. The CDR3 nucleotides are TGTGCCAGCAGCTTACTCTACGGGGAAAAACTGTTTTTT.

This clone has a single count. CDR3 coding DNA: TGTGCCAGCCTCTTAAGCTCGTCCGGGGAGCAGTTCTTC. It is translated as CASLLSSSGEQFF. The chain uses TRBV6-5 and TRBJ2-1; D not resolved. V gave up 8 bases and J gave up 10 bases, with 18 bases separating them. This CDR3 contains 13 residues. Germline V gene sequence: CDR1 MNHEY, CDR2 SVGAGI.

The chain links TRBV10-3 to TRBJ1-1, with D maybe TRBD1 (6 bases). The CDR3 runs 13 residues. V shed 8 bases and J shed 1 base, with 11 bases lying between them. CDR1 and CDR2 (germline): ENHRY, SYGVKD. CDR3 DNA: TGTGCCATCGGGGGGGGCGCGAACACTGAAGCTTTCTTT. This gives the protein CAIGGGANTEAFF.

This clone has only one observation. V and J are TRBV11-3 and TRBJ2-3, with D possibly being TRBD2 (7 bases). Germline CDR1 SGHNT, CDR2 YENEEA. CDR3 length equals 15 residues. Trimming removed 5 bases from V and 3 bases from J, with 15 bases in between. CDR3 residues: CASSLGGARTDTQYF. For the CDR3, the DNA is TGTGCCAGCAGCCTTGGGGGGGCGCGGACAGATACGCAGTATTTT.

The rearrangement uses TRBV29-1 and TRBJ1-2, with D unresolved. V lost 6 bases and J lost 5, with 19 bases in between. This CDR3 comprises 14 residues. Germline loops: CDR1 SQVTM, CDR2 ANQGSEA. This chain's CDR3 is CSVEPFKSGYGYTF. In DNA, the CDR3 is TGCAGCGTCGAACCCTTTAAGTCTGGGTATGGCTACACCTTC.

The rearrangement joins TRBV7-6 to TRBJ2-3; no definite D call. V was trimmed by 5 bases and J by 2 bases, leaving 5 bases between them. The CDR3 is 12 amino acids. Germline V lookup: CDR1 SGHVS, CDR2 FNYEAQ. The CDR3: CASSGFTDTQYF. DNA of the CDR3: TGTGCCAGCAGCGGGTTCACAGATACGCAGTATTTT.

As for this clone: Other nucleotide sequences from this sample produce the same CDR3. The chain has TRBV5-1 and TRBJ2-7; D may correspond to TRBD1 or TRBD2 (5 bases each). The CDR3 is made up of 15 amino acids. Deletions cut 0 bases from V and 0 bases from J, with 10 bases between. CDR1 and CDR2 from the germline V gene are SGHRS and YFSETQ. CDR3 DNA: TGCGCCAGCAGCTTGGCTGGGGGTTCCTCCTACGAGCAGTACTTC. As protein: CASSLAGGSSYEQYF.

The sample holds one count of this clone. CDR3 in DNA: TGTGCCACGAAGTTGCTAGCGGGAGACGAGCAGTACTTC. This gives the protein CATKLLAGDEQYF. The genes are TRBV7-9 and TRBJ2-7, with 10 positions matching TRBD2. The CDR3 consists of 13 residues. Germline-derived CDR1 and CDR2 are SEHNR and FQNEAQ (reference sequence). V was clipped by 10 bases and J by 5 bases; unmatched bases: 8.

This chain uses TRBV27 with TRBJ2-1; D assignment may be TRBD1 or TRBD2 (5 bases each). V dropped 3 bases and J dropped 3 bases, with 15 bases sitting between them. The germline V gene encodes CDR1 MNHEY and CDR2 SMNVEV (reference sequence). There are 16 residues in the CDR3. This chain's CDR3 is CASSFDGAHVYNEQFF. The CDR3 coding sequence is TGTGCCAGCAGTTTTGACGGGGCGCACGTCTACAATGAGCAGTTCTTC.

This clone was picked up one time. CDR3 coding DNA: TGTGCCAGCAGGGGGGCGTACAATCAGCCCCAGCATTTT. This codes for CASRGAYNQPQHF. V is TRBV2 and J is TRBJ1-5; D is perhaps TRBD1 (6 bases). Germline V lookup: CDR1 SNHLY, CDR2 FYNNEI. Trimming removed 6 bases at V and 3 bases at J, with 9 bases between. This CDR3 is built from 13 residues.

The V gene is TRBV5-1, the J gene TRBJ1-4; possibly TRBD1 for D (5 bases). V lost 2 bases to trimming and J lost 6 bases, with 11 bases between them. The CDR3 spans 14 residues. Germline CDR1 reads SGHRS; CDR2 reads YFSETQ. The CDR3 spells CASSFRGADEKLFF. Here the CDR3 DNA reads TGCGCCAGCAGCTTTCGGGGCGCGGATGAAAAACTGTTTTTT.